This T cell receptor (beta chain) derives from a study of CD8 T cells in ankylosing spondylitis. Broader study findings: Seemingly distinctive of ankylosing spondylitis blood was a TCR beta motif formed by eight highly homologous variants. Significantly higher representation of disease-linked clones was reported for matched ankylosing spondylitis synovial fluid.

TCRdb analysed the 5' RACE reads with MiXCR anew, one entry per CDR3 protein. The sample carries roughly 350,000 distinct CDR3 sequences, 8% recorded once. This clonotype was counted once. The antigen is not known. Per germline, CDR1 MNHNY and CDR2 SVGAGI (reference sequence). The CDR3 loop spans 13 amino acids. V dropped 8 bases and J dropped 11; count of bases not matched to a gene: 12. The TCR sequence derives from a male donor with ankylosing spondylitis. The sequenced sample was blood, either unsorted or a sorted T cell fraction (not recorded which). The V gene is TRBV6-6, the J gene TRBJ1-1, with 9 bases matching TRBD1. In DNA form, the CDR3 reads TGTGCCAGCGAAAGTCCGGACAGGGGCTATGCTTTCTTT. Amino acid sequence: CASESPDRGYAFF.